The source of this T cell receptor beta chain is a study of T-cell reconstitution after alpha-beta-depleted transplantation in children. Unique molecular identifiers tagged the TCRbeta library. TCRdb reanalysed the PCR reads using MiXCR and keeps one entry per CDR3 protein. The sample contains over 300,000 distinct CDR3 sequences, about a tenth of which appear only once. This receptor was obtained from a human donor who donated a stem cell graft to a child with acute lymphoblastic leukemia. Sequenced material: PBMCs from the stem cell graft donor, taken from the stem cell graft.

The DNA for the CDR3 is TGTGCCAGCAGCCCAGGACCGGGACAGGCTAATGAAAAACTGTTTTTT. This sequence encodes CASSPGPGQANEKLFF. The genes are TRBV12-3 or TRBV12-4 and TRBJ1-4; 8 bases are a match to TRBD1. V lost 6 bases and J lost 3; bases outside the gene matches: 9. CDR3 length: 16 residues.